One and the same sample provided the 28 T cell receptor beta chains below, sequenced in a study of cytomegalovirus exposure and HLA in healthy donors. The PCR employed 60 Vbeta primers together with 13 Jbeta primers. Sequenced by immunoSEQ multiplex PCR; TCRdb stores in-frame clones only, minus some. The sample lists roughly 150,000 clones, around 80% occurring once. Sequencing was done on a sample of PBMCs. Source of these receptors: a man aged 25-45 years in good health.

V and J are TRBV27 and TRBJ1-1, with a possible D match to TRBD1 (6 bases). This CDR3 contains 15 residues. Trimming stripped 4 bases from V and 5 bases from J, with 17 bases between. Germline V gene sequence: CDR1 MNHEY, CDR2 SMNVEV (reference sequence). Here the CDR3 reads CASSSKGVSTTEAFF. The CDR3 nucleotides read TGTGCCAGCAGTTCTAAGGGGGTCTCGACGACTGAAGCTTTCTTT.

The V gene is TRBV10-2, the J gene TRBJ2-7, with TRBD1 as a possible D gene (6 bases). The CDR3 is 12 amino acids. Germline-derived CDR1 and CDR2 are WSHSY and SAAADI. V was clipped by 9 bases and J by 1 base, with 10 bases between them. CDR3 sequence reads: CASTDRSYEQYF. CDR3 bases: TGCGCCAGTACGGACAGATCCTACGAGCAGTACTTC.

The chain uses TRBV6-5 and TRBJ2-2; no clear D. CDR3 length: 13 amino acids. V was cut by 2 bases and J by 6 bases, with 7 bases left in between. CDR1 and CDR2 (germline): MNHEY, SVGAGI. The CDR3 reads CASSYSVAGELFF. CDR3 coding DNA: TGTGCCAGCAGTTACAGCGTGGCCGGGGAGCTGTTTTTT.

The V call is TRBV18, the J call TRBJ1-5; 10 bases are shared with TRBD1. CDR3 length: 17 residues. V shed 2 bases and J 0 bases; nucleotides not matched to a gene: 4. Germline-derived CDR1 and CDR2 are KGHSH and LQKENI. CDR3 nucleotides: TGTGCCAGCTCACCAGGGACAGGGGTTTATAGCAATCAGCCCCAGCATTTT. Protein product: CASSPGTGVYSNQPQHF.

CDR3 protein: CAWSKQGAGNQPQHF. The CDR3 bases are TGTGCCTGGAGTAAACAGGGGGCGGGCAATCAGCCCCAGCATTTT. The chain links TRBV30 to TRBJ1-5, with TRBD1 matching 9 bases. The V segment lost 2 bases and the J segment 2 bases; nucleotides outside the gene matches: 4. The CDR3 contains 15 residues. Germline V gives CDR1 GTSNPN, CDR2 SVGIG (reference sequence). The entire variable domain, with the rest obtained from reference TRBV30 and TRBJ1-5, is as follows: SQTIHQWPATLVQPVGSPLSLECTVEGTSNPNLYWYRQAAGRGLQLLFYSVGIGQISSEVPQNLSASRPQDRQFILSSKKLLLSDSGFYLCAWSKQGAGNQPQHFGDGTRLSIL.

The chain joins TRBV7-2 to TRBJ2-1; D is perhaps TRBD2 (6 bases). The CDR3 has 15 residues. V was trimmed by 8 bases and J by 1 base, leaving 15 bases between them. Germline loops: CDR1 SGHTA, CDR2 FQGNSA. The CDR3 DNA follows: TGTGCCAGCGTCAGACTAGTATCGTCCTACAATGAGCAGTTCTTC. Encoded protein: CASVRLVSSYNEQFF. The entire variable domain, with the rest obtained from reference TRBV7-2 and TRBJ2-1, is as follows: GAGVSQSPSNKVTEKGKDVELRCDPISGHTALYWYRQSLGQGLEFLIYFQGNSAPDKSGLPSDRFSAERTGGSVSTLTIQRTQQEDSAVYLCASVRLVSSYNEQFFGPGTRLTVL.

This clone was detected a few times. The V call is TRBV28, the J call TRBJ1-2; tentative D call: TRBD1 (5 bases). Germline assignment: CDR1 MDHEN and CDR2 SYDVKM. The V end was cut by 4 bases, the J end by 2 bases, with 14 bases between. CDR3 length: 15 residues. In DNA, the CDR3 is TGTGCCAGCAGTTCCCTGGGGGGGGGAAACTATGGCTACACCTTC. Translated: CASSSLGGGNYGYTF.

This clone has only one observation. The CDR3 DNA reads TGCGCCAGCAGCCGCCTACTAGCGGGGCCCTACAATGAGCAGTTCTTC. Amino acids: CASSRLLAGPYNEQFF. V and J are TRBV4-3 and TRBJ2-1, with 10 bases matching TRBD2. The CDR3 totals 16 residues. V lost 4 bases, J lost 2 bases, and 5 bases stayed unmatched. CDR1 is LGHNA and CDR2 is YSLEER in the germline V gene.

The chain links TRBV7-9 to TRBJ2-4, with D possibly matching TRBD1 (6 bases). The length of the CDR3 is 14 residues. Deletions cut 4 bases from V and 6 bases from J, with 13 bases between. Germline-derived CDR1 and CDR2 are SEHNR and FQNEAQ (reference sequence). The CDR3 here is CASSSRDIRNIQYF. The CDR3 region has the DNA TGTGCCAGCAGCTCCCGGGACATTAGAAACATTCAGTACTTC.

The J gene is TRBJ1-4, the V gene TRBV28; D possibly corresponds to TRBD1 (5 bases). Trimming cost V 7 bases and J 0 bases, with 18 bases left between them. The CDR3 is 17 amino acids. CDR1 and CDR2 (germline): MDHEN, SYDVKM. In DNA form, the CDR3 reads TGTGCCAGCACCTCCCCGGGACTAGCTGCAACTAATGAAAAACTGTTTTTT. Translated, it gives CASTSPGLAATNEKLFF.

This clone came up a few times. The rearrangement uses TRBV6-5 and TRBJ2-7; 15 nucleotides line up with TRBD2. V shed 2 bases and J 5 bases; nucleotides not matched to a gene: 4. The CDR3 extends over 16 amino acids. Per the germline V gene, CDR1 is MNHEY and CDR2 is SVGAGI. The DNA of the CDR3 is TGTGCCAGCAGTTACGCAGGACTAGCGGGAGGGAACGAGCAGTACTTC. As protein: CASSYAGLAGGNEQYF.

The chain recombines TRBV5-1 with TRBJ2-3, with 9 bases fitting TRBD2. After removal of 5 bases from V and 2 bases from J, the junction contained 9 bases not matched to a gene. The CDR3 loop spans 16 amino acids. Germline-derived CDR1 and CDR2 are SGHRS and YFSETQ. CDR3 sequence: CASRWGLAGDTDTQYF. The CDR3 DNA reads TGCGCCAGCAGATGGGGGTTAGCGGGAGACACAGATACGCAGTATTTT. The full variable domain, rest sourced from reference TRBV5-1 and TRBJ2-3, is KAGVTQTPRYLIKTRGQQVTLSCSPISGHRSVSWYQQTPGQGLQFLFEYFSETQRNKGNFPGRFSGRQFSNSRSEMNVSTLELGDSALYLCASRWGLAGDTDTQYFGPGTRLTVL.

J is TRBJ2-5 and V is TRBV5-1; D might be TRBD2 (6 bases). V was trimmed by 2 bases and J by 0 bases, leaving 8 bases between them. This CDR3 spans 14 amino acids. Germline V CDR1 and CDR2: SGHRS, YFSETQ. The CDR3 loop reads CASSFGGYQETQYF. In nucleotides, the CDR3 is TGCGCCAGCAGCTTTGGGGGGTACCAAGAGACCCAGTACTTC.

This clone was observed a few times. The CDR3 loop is CASSIDLKYEQYF. The CDR3 DNA follows: TGTGCCAGTAGTATAGATCTAAAGTACGAGCAGTACTTC. The chain recombines TRBV19 with TRBJ2-7, with no clear D. CDR1 LNHDA and CDR2 SQIVND come from the germline V gene (reference sequence). This CDR3 is 13 amino acids long. Trimming shortened V by 0 bases and J by 4 bases, and 7 bases separated the two germline ends.

This chain uses TRBV30 with TRBJ2-5; 13 bases are shared with TRBD2. Germline-derived CDR1 and CDR2 are GTSNPN and SVGIG (reference sequence). V lost 6 bases, J lost 4 bases, and 11 bases stayed unmatched. CDR3 length: 16 amino acids. The CDR3 here is CACGTSGTVGGETQYF. The CDR3 DNA sequence: TGTGCCTGTGGGACTAGCGGGACGGTAGGGGGAGAGACCCAGTACTTC.

The chain combines TRBV18 with TRBJ2-7; 7 nucleotides match TRBD2. The CDR3 runs 17 residues. After removal of 3 bases from V and 0 bases from J, the junction contained 11 bases not matched to a gene. Germline CDR1 reads KGHSH; CDR2 reads LQKENI. The CDR3 DNA is TGTGCCAGCTCACCCCCTCGGGGAGGGCTAAGCTCCTACGAGCAGTACTTC. Protein: CASSPPRGGLSSYEQYF.

This chain links TRBV5-1 with TRBJ2-7; tentative D call: TRBD2 (6 bases). Trimming left V 0 bases short and J 2 bases short, with 9 bases between. This CDR3 is built from 14 residues. The germline gives CDR1 SGHRS, CDR2 YFSETQ. The CDR3 loop reads CASSLGLAPYEQYF. CDR3 coding DNA: TGCGCCAGCAGCTTGGGGCTAGCGCCCTACGAGCAGTACTTC.

For this clone: Relative to the germline gene, one junction end is altered; a read error may explain this. The chain employs TRBV7-9 and TRBJ2-7; 7 nucleotides align to TRBD2. From germline, CDR1 is SEHNR and CDR2 FQNEAQ (reference sequence). The length of the CDR3 is 14 residues. CDR3 in DNA: TGTTCCAGCAGCTCCACCCCGGGGGGCTACGAGCAGTACTTC. It is translated as CSSSSTPGGYEQYF.

The genes are TRBV6-1 and TRBJ2-1; the match to TRBD2 covers 8 bases. The CDR3 is 15 residues long. From germline, CDR1 is MNHNS and CDR2 SASEGT. With V trimmed by 6 bases and J by 5 bases, 9 bases remained unmatched. The CDR3 nucleotides are TGTGCCAGCAGACCGGGGGTAGCGGGGAACAATGAGCAGTTCTTC. It codes for CASRPGVAGNNEQFF.

Only a few counts were recorded for this clone. This chain connects TRBV5-4 to TRBJ1-4; D is uncertain. V was pared by 0 bases and J by 4 bases, with 4 bases between. The CDR3 totals 13 residues. CDR1 is SGHNT, CDR2 YYREEE, per germline (reference sequence). The CDR3 nucleotides are TGTGCCAGCAGCTTGGCCGGTAATGAAAAACTGTTTTTT. Protein product: CASSLAGNEKLFF.

The chain couples TRBV7-9 to TRBJ2-5; TRBD1 matches at 7 bases. CDR1 is SEHNR, CDR2 FQNEAQ, per germline (reference sequence). With 2 bases clipped from V and 1 base from J, the junction kept 1 base outside the gene matches. The CDR3 contains 14 residues. In DNA form, the CDR3 reads TGTGCCAGCAGCTTAACAGGGGCCCAAGAGACCCAGTACTTC. This translates into CASSLTGAQETQYF.

The CDR3 bases are TGCGCCAGCACCGAAGCCGCCCTATCGTACCAAGAGACCCAGTACTTC. Protein sequence: CASTEAALSYQETQYF. The chain carries TRBV23-1 and TRBJ2-5, with D hard to call. TRBV23-1 is given ORF status, its function remaining uncertain. Trimming removed 7 bases at V and 0 bases at J, with 18 bases between. CDR3 length: 16 amino acids.

J is TRBJ2-5 and V is TRBV7-2, with a possible D match to TRBD2 (6 bases). Germline V gene data show CDR1 as SGHTA and CDR2 as FQGNSA. CDR3 size: 16 residues. Trimming removed 1 base at V and 5 bases at J, with 17 bases between. CDR3 DNA: TGTGCCAGCAGCTTAGAGGCGGGGCTGAGTGGTGAGACCCAGTACTTC. This encodes CASSLEAGLSGETQYF. Based on the CDR3 plus reference TRBV7-2 and TRBJ2-5, the full variable domain is GAGVSQSPSNKVTEKGKDVELRCDPISGHTALYWYRQSLGQGLEFLIYFQGNSAPDKSGLPSDRFSAERTGGSVSTLTIQRTQQEDSAVYLCASSLEAGLSGETQYFGPGTRLLVL.

The chain combines TRBV6-5 with TRBJ2-7; a possible D gene is TRBD1 (6 bases). The CDR3 loop spans 16 amino acids. V was pared by 3 bases and J by 2 bases, with 17 bases between. Germline assignment: CDR1 MNHEY and CDR2 SVGAGI. The chain's CDR3 is CASSYSRFGQTYEQYF. CDR3 coding DNA: TGTGCCAGCAGTTATTCCAGATTTGGACAGACCTACGAGCAGTACTTC.

The V gene is TRBV19, the J gene TRBJ1-2, with 9 bases that match TRBD1. Germline lookup yields CDR1 LNHDA and CDR2 SQIVND (reference sequence). With 5 bases clipped from V and 4 bases from J, the junction kept 17 bases outside the gene matches. This CDR3 region has 18 residues. CDR3 loop: CASSAGMRTGARSYGYTF. In DNA, the CDR3 is TGTGCCAGTAGTGCCGGAATGAGGACAGGGGCGCGTTCCTATGGCTACACCTTC. The complete variable domain, with remaining parts taken from reference TRBV19 and TRBJ1-2, reads DGGITQSPKYLFRKEGQNVTLSCEQNLNHDAMYWYRQDPGQGLRLIYYSQIVNDFQKGDIAEGYSVSREKKESFPLTVTSAQKNPTAFYLCASSAGMRTGARSYGYTFGSGTRLTVV.

The gene calls are TRBV7-5 and TRBJ2-5; TRBD2 is the table's D call and was not checked against the DNA. TRBV7-5 is assigned pseudogene status. The CDR3 has 12 residues. The DNA for the CDR3 is TGTGCCCATGGGGCGGGACGAGAGACCCAGTACTTC. It specifies CAHGAGRETQYF.

The J gene is TRBJ2-1, the V gene TRBV2; 9 bases match TRBD2. The length of the CDR3 is 15 residues. From germline, CDR1 is SNHLY and CDR2 FYNNEI. The trim removed 4 bases at V and 6 bases at J, leaving 7 bases unmatched. CDR3 sequence reads: CASSVAGAVSNEQFF. In nucleotides, the CDR3 is TGTGCCAGCAGTGTAGCGGGAGCGGTAAGCAATGAGCAGTTCTTC.

This clone was seen only a few times. The chain is built from TRBV5-4 and TRBJ2-7; D may be TRBD1 (6 bases). Germline assignment: CDR1 SGHNT and CDR2 YYREEE (reference sequence). CDR3 length: 14 residues. V lost 4 bases, J lost 3 bases, and 14 bases lay in between. The CDR3 reads CASSLTQGLYEQYF. CDR3 nucleotides: TGTGCCAGCAGCCTGACACAGGGTCTCTACGAGCAGTACTTC.